These 27 T cell receptor beta chains were sequenced from one sample in a study of shared clonotypes between healthy human individuals. Measured with immunoSEQ multiplex PCR; TCRdb has only the in-frame clones, and not every one. The data contain a few hundred thousand clones, roughly 84% of them singletons. The specimen was memory CD8+ T cells sorted from blood. Subset noted: CD45RO+ cells pooled with CCR7-negative TemRA cells. The receptors were sampled from a man aged 18 to 35 in good health.

This chain connects TRBV11-2 to TRBJ1-2; 8 bases are shared with TRBD1. The germline V gene encodes CDR1 SGHAT and CDR2 FQNNGV. The ends lost 3 bases at V and 14 bases at J; junction bases unmatched: 11. CDR3 size: 13 residues. CDR3 region: CASSLPAGNRGTF. The CDR3 DNA reads TGTGCCAGCAGCTTGCCCGCGGGGAACAGGGGGACCTTC.

This clone was counted a single time. The CDR3 reads CASSLLTAAETQYF. In DNA, the CDR3 is TGTGCCAGCAGCTTGTTGACCGCTGCGGAGACCCAGTACTTC. V is TRBV5-5 and J is TRBJ2-5; D uncertain. The CDR3 length is 14 residues. The V gene's germline CDR1 is SGHKS and CDR2 YYEKEE (reference sequence). Trimming pared 1 base from V and 5 bases from J, leaving 12 bases between.

This chain joins TRBV27 and TRBJ2-3; TRBD2 matches 13 bases. V lost 6 bases to trimming and J lost 4 bases; unmatched junction nucleotides: 4. Germline CDR1 is MNHEY and CDR2 is SMNVEV (reference sequence). CDR3 length: 15 amino acids. The chain's CDR3 is CASSGLAGVADTQYF. CDR3 sequence (DNA): TGTGCCAGCAGCGGACTAGCGGGAGTTGCAGATACGCAGTATTTT.

The gene calls are TRBV5-4 and TRBJ2-7; a possible D gene is TRBD2 (6 bases). CDR1 and CDR2 from the germline V gene are SGHNT and YYREEE (reference sequence). The CDR3 extends over 16 amino acids. Trimming shortened V by 4 bases and J by 4 bases, and 21 bases separated the two germline ends. The CDR3 region is CASSLCVAAHRYEQYF. The CDR3, as DNA: TGTGCCAGCAGCCTGTGCGTAGCGGCCCACCGTTACGAGCAGTACTTC.

The chain combines TRBV19 with TRBJ1-5; 8 nucleotides match TRBD1. The CDR3 totals 14 residues. The ends lost 8 bases at V and 5 bases at J; junction bases unmatched: 8. Germline V gene sequence: CDR1 LNHDA, CDR2 SQIVND (reference sequence). This CDR3 is CASVPGQAYQPQHF. CDR3 nucleotides: TGTGCCAGTGTACCGGGACAGGCCTATCAGCCCCAGCATTTT.

This chain uses TRBV29-1 with TRBJ2-1; D is tentatively TRBD1 or TRBD2 (5 bases each). The germline V and J ends were trimmed by 6 bases and 2 bases, with 17 bases remaining between them. Looked up from germline, CDR1 is SQVTM and CDR2 is ANQGSEA. CDR3 length: 15 amino acids. This chain's CDR3 is CSVRDRYQTYNEQFF. The CDR3 DNA sequence: TGCAGCGTAAGGGACCGGTATCAAACCTACAATGAGCAGTTCTTC.

The CDR3 reads CASSFSRGDQPQHF. CDR3 DNA: TGTGCCAGCAGCTTTTCTCGGGGTGATCAGCCCCAGCATTTT. The V and J genes are TRBV5-6 and TRBJ1-5; D gene uncertain. The CDR3 runs 14 residues. Trimming left V 2 bases short and J 5 bases short, with 11 bases between. Looked up from germline, CDR1 is SGHDT and CDR2 is YYEEEE. Full variable domain (outside the CDR3, taken from reference TRBV5-6 and TRBJ1-5): DAGVTQSPTHLIKTRGQQVTLRCSPKSGHDTVSWYQQALGQGPQFIFQYYEEEERQRGNFPDRFSGHQFPNYSSELNVNALLLGDSALYLCASSFSRGDQPQHFGDGTRLSIL.

Points on this clone: The sample holds other DNA sequences that translate to the same CDR3. The V and J genes are TRBV9 and TRBJ1-1; D not certain. Trimming took off 2 bases at V and 3 bases at J, with 8 bases between the two ends. Germline-derived CDR1 and CDR2 are SGDLS and YYNGEE. The CDR3 contains 13 residues. The CDR3 loop reads CASSVGGDTEAFF. The CDR3 nucleotides are TGTGCCAGCAGCGTGGGCGGTGACACTGAAGCTTTCTTT.

The CDR3 reads CASSLFGEGTQYF. In DNA form, the CDR3 reads TGTGCCAGCAGCTTGTTCGGGGAGGGGACCCAGTACTTC. The chain is built from TRBV5-6 and TRBJ2-5; 7 bases are a match to TRBD2. Unmatched junction bases numbered 4, after V lost 1 base and J lost 7 bases. CDR3 length: 13 residues. Germline-derived CDR1 and CDR2 are SGHDT and YYEEEE.

This clone was observed a few times. This chain links TRBV9 with TRBJ2-3; D is unclear. The germline CDR1 and CDR2 sequences are SGDLS and YYNGEE. The germline V and J ends were trimmed by 3 bases and 2 bases, with 16 bases remaining between them. The CDR3 is 16 amino acids. DNA of the CDR3: TGTGCCAGCAGCGAGGGCCACACCTTTTTCACAGATACGCAGTATTTT. It encodes CASSEGHTFFTDTQYF.

With regard to this clone: The sample has other DNA sequences that encode this CDR3 too. The CDR3 nucleotides read TGTGCCAGCAGCCACGCAGGGGAGACCCAGTACTTC. As protein: CASSHAGETQYF. The V call is TRBV11-2, the J call TRBJ2-5; tentative D call: TRBD1 (5 bases). In germline, CDR1 is SGHAT, CDR2 FQNNGV. This CDR3 has 12 amino acids. V was clipped by 5 bases and J by 5 bases, with 9 bases between them. The entire variable domain, with the rest obtained from reference TRBV11-2 and TRBJ2-5, is as follows: EAGVAQSPRYKIIEKRQSVAFWCNPISGHATLYWYQQILGQGPKLLIQFQNNGVVDDSQLPKDRFSAERLKGVDSTLKIQPAKLEDSAVYLCASSHAGETQYFGPGTRLLVL.

The chain joins TRBV27 to TRBJ2-1; 8 bases line up with TRBD2. After removal of 2 bases from V and 7 bases from J, the junction contained 4 bases not matched to a gene. Germline values: CDR1 MNHEY, CDR2 SMNVEV (reference sequence). This CDR3 has 14 amino acids. CDR3 DNA sequence: TGTGCCAGCAGTTTAAGGACTAGCCTTAATGAGCAGTTCTTC. Encoded protein: CASSLRTSLNEQFF.

V is TRBV27 and J is TRBJ2-2; 8 nucleotides line up with TRBD1. The CDR3 is 17 residues long. Trimming cost V 4 bases and J 6 bases; bases outside gene matches: 13. The V gene's germline CDR1 is MNHEY and CDR2 SMNVEV (reference sequence). CDR3: CASSWVSGGIDAGELFF. CDR3 DNA: TGTGCCAGCAGTTGGGTATCAGGGGGCATTGATGCCGGGGAGCTGTTTTTT.

The chain has TRBV7-9 and TRBJ1-3; possible D gene TRBD1, 5 bases. Germline V CDR1 and CDR2: SEHNR, FQNEAQ (reference sequence). V shed 1 base and J shed 2 bases, with 12 bases lying between them. This CDR3 is 16 amino acids long. The CDR3 DNA is TGTGCCAGCAGCTTAGGGTGGGGGTCGGCTGGAAACACCATATATTTT. Residues: CASSLGWGSAGNTIYF.

The chain has TRBV9 and TRBJ2-1; the match to TRBD1 covers 7 bases. CDR3 length: 14 residues. Germline-derived CDR1 and CDR2 are SGDLS and YYNGEE. J lost 8 bases, V lost 4 bases, and 9 bases had no gene match. As DNA, the CDR3 is TGTGCCAGCAGCTTTGGACAGGATGTATATGAGCAGTTCTTC. This gives the protein CASSFGQDVYEQFF.

V usage is TRBV6-6 and J usage is TRBJ2-5, with 8 bases that match TRBD2. The ends lost 5 bases at V and 5 bases at J; junction bases unmatched: 10. From germline, CDR1 is MNHNY and CDR2 SVGAGI (reference sequence). The CDR3 loop spans 15 amino acids. The CDR3 DNA follows: TGTGCCAGCAGTCGCTGGACTGGCGGGGGGGAGACCCAGTACTTC. Translated, it gives CASSRWTGGGETQYF.

V gene TRBV21-1 combines with J gene TRBJ2-7; the table's D call, TRBD2, has no DNA check behind it. TRBV21-1 is classified as a pseudogene. CDR3 size: 14 residues. Written as DNA, the CDR3 is TGTGCCAGCAGCCCCGGAGGACTGGACTACGAGCAGTACTTC. This encodes CASSPGGLDYEQYF.

This clone occurred once. The chain uses TRBV6-1 and TRBJ1-1; D gene uncertain. The CDR3 extends over 15 amino acids. Trimming left V 7 bases short and J 0 bases short, with 15 bases between. Germline V lookup: CDR1 MNHNS, CDR2 SASEGT. CDR3 region: CASTAGDSMNTEAFF. The CDR3 DNA is TGTGCCAGCACAGCCGGGGATTCAATGAACACTGAAGCTTTCTTT.

J is TRBJ1-5 and V is TRBV7-8, with D possibly matching TRBD1 (5 bases). The CDR3 covers 15 residues. Germline V lookup: CDR1 SGHVS, CDR2 FQNEAQ. Deletions cut 5 bases from V and 4 bases from J, with 15 bases between. The CDR3 is CASSITQELNQPQHF. The CDR3 DNA sequence: TGTGCCAGCAGCATTACACAGGAGTTAAATCAGCCCCAGCATTTT.

The V gene is TRBV13, the J gene TRBJ2-5; a possible D gene is TRBD1 (5 bases). The V gene's germline CDR1 is PRHDT and CDR2 FYEKMQ (reference sequence). The V end was cut by 4 bases, the J end by 6 bases, with 9 bases between. There are 12 residues in the CDR3. CDR3 in amino acids: CASSSLDKTQYF. The CDR3 nucleotides are TGTGCCAGCAGCTCCCTGGACAAGACCCAGTACTTC.

The CDR3 coding sequence is TGTGCCAGCGGGGGAGGGACAGGAGAATACGAGCAGTACTTC. Translation gives CASGGGTGEYEQYF. V gene TRBV9 combines with J gene TRBJ2-7, with TRBD1 as a possible D gene (8 bases). V was shortened by 7 bases and J by 4 bases, with 18 bases between the two germline ends. From germline, CDR1 is SGDLS and CDR2 YYNGEE. The CDR3 extends over 14 amino acids.

The CDR3 DNA reads as TGTGCCAGCAGCTTAGCGCTGGCAGTGCCTGACACAGATACGCAGTATTTT. It is translated as CASSLALAVPDTDTQYF. The rearrangement links TRBV7-9 to TRBJ2-3; D ambiguous. This CDR3 comprises 17 residues. Trimming left V 0 bases short and J 2 bases short, with 15 bases between. CDR1 is SEHNR and CDR2 is FQNEAQ in the germline V gene (reference sequence). Looking up the rest from reference TRBV7-9 and TRBJ2-3 gives the full variable domain: DTGVSQNPRHKITKRGQNVTFRCDPISEHNRLYWYRQTLGQGPEFLTYFQNEAQLEKSRLLSDRFSAERPKGSFSTLEIQRTEQGDSAMYLCASSLALAVPDTDTQYFGPGTRLTVL.

DNA of the CDR3: TGTGCCAGCAGCCCCCTTGGGGCAGGGGCCCAAGAGACCCAGTACTTC. Its translation: CASSPLGAGAQETQYF. The V and J genes are TRBV13 and TRBJ2-5; D perhaps matches TRBD1 (6 bases). This CDR3 region has 16 residues. The germline V gene has CDR1 PRHDT and CDR2 FYEKMQ (reference sequence). Trimming removed 5 bases at V and 1 base at J, with 17 bases between.

This chain connects TRBV10-3 to TRBJ2-1, with TRBD1 matching 7 bases. The CDR3 consists of 13 residues. Germline V gene lookup returns CDR1 ENHRY and CDR2 SYGVKD. V shed 7 bases, J shed 9 bases, and the junction held 9 bases outside the gene matches. CDR3 amino acids: CAINSDRDLEQFF. The CDR3 region has the DNA TGTGCCATCAACTCCGACAGGGATCTTGAGCAGTTCTTC.

The chain joins TRBV6-5 to TRBJ2-7; unclear D gene. The CDR3 consists of 13 residues. V gave up 2 bases and J gave up 7 bases, with 12 bases separating them. Germline CDR1 and CDR2: MNHEY and SVGAGI. Here the CDR3 reads CASSYGPVAEQYF. The CDR3 coding sequence is TGTGCCAGCAGTTACGGTCCTGTGGCAGAGCAGTACTTC.

Turning to this clone: One base away lies a much larger clone, so this may be a sequencing read error. The chain has TRBV5-8 and TRBJ1-1; D is possibly TRBD1 (6 bases). The CDR3 length is 13 residues. Trimming took 4 bases from V and 1 from J, leaving 8 bases between them. Looked up from germline, CDR1 is SGHTS and CDR2 is YDEGEE. The CDR3 spells CASSATGNTEAFF. The CDR3 coding sequence is TGTGCCAGCAGCGCGACAGGGAACACTGAAGCTTTCTTT.

The chain links TRBV27 to TRBJ1-2; D is unclear. CDR1 and CDR2 (germline): MNHEY, SMNVEV (reference sequence). V was cut by 0 bases and J by 4 bases, with 9 bases left in between. CDR3 length equals 14 residues. CDR3 bases: TGTGCCAGCAGTTTATCGCCAAGCGGCTATGGCTACACCTTC. It codes for CASSLSPSGYGYTF.